This TCR beta chain derives from a study of resident and recirculating memory T cells in vitiligo. General observations from the study: Non-conserved TCRs across sites and patients suggested distinct clones per lesion. No unique dominant TCR clone was found in vitiligo lesions.

Germline V lookup: CDR1 PRHDT, CDR2 FYEKMQ (reference sequence). This CDR3 region has 13 residues. Between the trimmed V and J ends, which lost 7 bases and 14 bases, there was a span of 21 bases. In regard to this clone: The antigen remains unidentified.

The method was immunoSEQ multiplex PCR; TCRdb's version includes in-frame clones alone and lacks a portion of them. The sample includes about 76,000 clones, around 90% seen only once; the top ten take roughly 5%. The source material was blood. The receptor's source is a male donor with vitiligo. The chain recombines TRBV13 with TRBJ2-1; D may be TRBD2 (5 bases). The CDR3 nucleotides read TGTGCCAGCACCCTCCAACTCCAGCGGATCAAGTTCTTC. As protein: CASTLQLQRIKFF.